This is a list of T cell receptor beta chains from one sample in a study of T-cell reconstitution after alpha-beta-depleted transplantation in children. TCRdb used MiXCR to reprocess the PCR reads, holding one entry per CDR3 protein. Of 150,000 to 200,000 distinct CDR3 sequences in the sample, about 14% were seen once. The sample here was PBMCs from the stem cell graft donor, taken from the stem cell graft. These receptors came from a human donor who donated a stem cell graft to a child with acute lymphoblastic leukemia. Each CDR3 is given with its conserved first and last residue. The D gene is left open where the match is weak. Clone size is stated in some rows and not others, as once, few, many or a class when expanded.

TRBV5-1,TRBJ2-1,many,-,TGCGCCAGCAGCTTGGGTGGAATAGGGGGGGATGAGCAGTTCTTC,CASSLGGIGGDEQFF
TRBV30,TRBJ2-1,few,TRBD2,TGTGCCTGGAGTCGGGGACTAGCGGGGGTTGAGCAGTTCTTC,CAWSRGLAGVEQFF
TRBV10-2,TRBJ2-1,many,-,TGCGCCAGCAGTTCTAGGCAGCTGTACAATGAGCAGTTCTTC,CASSSRQLYNEQFF
TRBV12-3/TRBV12-4,TRBJ2-3,many,-,TGTGCCAGCGGATGGGAGGATACGCAGTATTTT,CASGWEDTQYF
TRBV10-3,TRBJ2-7,many,TRBD2,TGTGCCATCAGTGAACCCGGGACTAGCGGGAGCCTACCCCAGACCCCCTACGAGCAGTACTTC,CAISEPGTSGSLPQTPYEQYF
TRBV7-9,TRBJ2-1,-,-,TGTGCCAGCAGCGATATTACCCGATCCGGGAATGAGCAGTTCTTC,CASSDITRSGNEQFF
TRBV15,TRBJ2-3,many,TRBD2,TGTGCCACCAGCACCGGGACTAGCGGGGGAGCAGATACGCAGTATTTT,CATSTGTSGGADTQYF
TRBV5-1,TRBJ2-1,few,TRBD2,TGCGCCAGCAGCTTGGGGCTAGCGGGAATCGTTGAGCAGTTCTTC,CASSLGLAGIVEQFF
TRBV2,TRBJ2-1,-,-,TGTGCCAGCAGAACCCCGGGCCATAAGCAGTTCTTC,CASRTPGHKQFF
TRBV12-3/TRBV12-4,TRBJ2-2,many,TRBD2,TGTGCCAGCAGTTCCGTCGCGGGGGGCGGGGAGCTGTTTTTT,CASSSVAGGGELFF
TRBV29-1,TRBJ2-1,many,TRBD2,TGCAGCGTTGTGGGGACTAGCGGGAGTCTCCACTACTACAATGAGCAGTTCTTC,CSVVGTSGSLHYYNEQFF
TRBV5-6,TRBJ1-1,many,-,TGTGCCAGCAGCTTGAGAGGAGGGATCAGATCCGATGAAGCTTTCTTT,CASSLRGGIRSDEAFF
TRBV30,TRBJ1-4,-,-,TGTGCCTGGAGGAGATTTCAGAATAATGAAAAACTGTTTTTT,CAWRRFQNNEKLFF
TRBV27,TRBJ1-1,many,TRBD1,TGTGCCAGCAGTTCACCGGGACAGGGGGCCAGAGAAGCTTTCTTT,CASSSPGQGAREAFF
TRBV5-1,TRBJ2-1,many,TRBD2,TGCGCCAGCAGAGGCGGAGCGGGAACGGAAGGTGAGCAGTTCTTC,CASRGGAGTEGEQFF
TRBV29-1,TRBJ2-1,-,-,TGCAGCGTTGAAGATCGTAGCAGATCACACAATGAGCAGTTCTTC,CSVEDRSRSHNEQFF
TRBV25-1,TRBJ2-5,many,-,TGTGCCAGCAGTGAATGGTCGGGGCAAGAGACCCAGTACTTC,CASSEWSGQETQYF
TRBV5-1,TRBJ1-1,many,TRBD1,TGCGCCAGCAGCCATGGGACAGGGGCGAACACTGAAGCTTTCTTT,CASSHGTGANTEAFF
TRBV11-2,TRBJ2-1,many,-,TGTGCCAGCAGCTCAAACGCCGACAGGGAGCAGTTCTTC,CASSSNADREQFF
TRBV27,TRBJ1-5,many,-,TGTGCCAGCAGTTTAGGGGGAAACAATCAGCCCCAGCATTTT,CASSLGGNNQPQHF
TRBV27,TRBJ2-2,many,-,TGTGCCAGCAGTTTCAGGCGCGGGGAGCTGTTTTTT,CASSFRRGELFF
TRBV12-3/TRBV12-4,TRBJ1-1,many,-,TGTGCCAGCAGTTTACAGGGGTTCGAAGCTTTCTTT,CASSLQGFEAFF
TRBV12-3/TRBV12-4,TRBJ2-5,few,-,TGTGCCAGCAGTTTCGTCGGGACCCAGTACTTC,CASSFVGTQYF
TRBV7-9,TRBJ1-1,many,TRBD1,TGTGCCAGCAGCACAAGACAGGGTCTGGACACTGAAGCTTTCTTT,CASSTRQGLDTEAFF
TRBV6-1,TRBJ2-5,many,-,TGTGCCAGCAGTGACCACACAATACCCCAAGAGACCCAGTACTTC,CASSDHTIPQETQYF
TRBV27,TRBJ2-1,many,TRBD2,TGTGCCAGCAGTTTGAGGACTAGAGGCAATGAGCAGTTCTTC,CASSLRTRGNEQFF
TRBV6-5,TRBJ2-5,few,-,TGTGCCAGCAGTTACACGTCAGTCCAAGAGACCCAGTACTTC,CASSYTSVQETQYF
TRBV6-5,TRBJ2-1,many,-,TGTGCCAGCAGACGATACAATGAGCAGTTCTTC,CASRRYNEQFF